The 9 T cell receptor beta chains given below trace back to one sample, sequenced in a study of blood T cell repertoires in COVID-19. The protocol was immunoSEQ multiplex PCR, while the TCRdb copy is restricted to in-frame clones and leaves out a portion. This table has about 350,000 clones, approximately 89% appearing once. Sequenced input: peripheral blood. The receptors were gathered from a woman aged 55 to 70 with COVID-19, enrolled during active disease.

This clone was seen a single time. The same CDR3 arises from other DNA sequences in this sample as well. The chain combines TRBV5-1 with TRBJ1-1; 7 bases line up with TRBD1. Trimming took 4 bases from V and 1 from J; bases not matched to a gene: 4. CDR3 size: 14 residues. In germline, CDR1 is SGHRS, CDR2 YFSETQ. The CDR3 sequence: CASSEQGGNTEAFF. CDR3 nucleotide sequence: TGCGCCAGCAGCGAGCAGGGGGGGAACACTGAAGCTTTCTTT.

This clone has just a few counts. This chain uses TRBV20-1 with TRBJ1-2, with D unresolved. Trimming stripped 6 bases from V and 0 bases from J, with 5 bases between. Germline V gene lookup returns CDR1 DFQATT and CDR2 SNEGSKA (reference sequence). This CDR3 has 11 amino acids. The CDR3 spells CSAEANYGYTF. Here the CDR3 DNA reads TGCAGTGCGGAGGCTAACTATGGCTACACCTTC.

The V and J genes are TRBV2 and TRBJ1-5; no definite D call. The CDR3 is 15 amino acids. CDR1 SNHLY and CDR2 FYNNEI come from the germline V gene. The V end was cut by 3 bases, the J end by 6 bases, with 15 bases between. For the CDR3, the DNA is TGTGCCAGCAGTGATTCGGTCCCCGTCGGTCAGCCCCAGCATTTT. It specifies CASSDSVPVGQPQHF.

With regard to this clone: Its ends do not fully match the called genes, so a read error is possible. The chain carries TRBV24-1 and TRBJ1-4; D is ambiguous. This CDR3 has 11 amino acids. Germline CDR1 is KGHDR and CDR2 is SFDVKD. The CDR3 bases are TGTGCCACCAGTGCTAAGGAAAAACTGTTTTTT. Residues: CATSAKEKLFF.

The chain joins TRBV29-1 to TRBJ2-1; 7 bases match TRBD1. There are 13 residues in the CDR3. Germline CDR1 and CDR2: SQVTM and ANQGSEA. Trimming at V came to 5 bases and at J to 3 bases, leaving 4 bases not matched to a gene. CDR3 coding DNA: TGCAGCGTTAGACAGGGTGGCTACAATGAGCAGTTCTTC. It is translated as CSVRQGGYNEQFF.

V gene TRBV18 combines with J gene TRBJ1-1, with TRBD1 as a possible D gene (6 bases). This CDR3 is built from 14 residues. CDR1 is KGHSH, CDR2 LQKENI, per germline. Trimming left V 6 bases short and J 4 bases short, with 15 bases between. CDR3 nucleotide sequence: TGTGCCAGCTCCCCCCAGGGAGGGGGCACTGAAGCTTTCTTT. Residues: CASSPQGGGTEAFF.

CDR3 in DNA: TGTGCCACCAGCAGACAAAAAACAGATACGCAGTATTTT. Its protein product is CATSRQKTDTQYF. The V call is TRBV15, the J call TRBJ2-3; D gene unclear. The CDR3 contains 13 residues. The V and J ends lost 2 bases and 3 bases respectively, with 6 bases between them. Per the germline V gene, CDR1 is LNHNV and CDR2 is YYDKDF (reference sequence).

CDR3 sequence: CASFPAGAADMNTEAFF. CDR3 nucleotide sequence: TGTGCCAGCTTCCCGGCGGGCGCAGCTGACATGAACACTGAAGCTTTCTTT. The genes are TRBV28 and TRBJ1-1; D is ambiguous. This CDR3 is built from 17 residues. Trimming shortened V by 8 bases and J by 0 bases, and 22 bases separated the two germline ends. Per the germline V gene, CDR1 is MDHEN and CDR2 is SYDVKM. The entire variable domain, with the rest obtained from reference TRBV28 and TRBJ1-1, is as follows: DVKVTQSSRYLVKRTGEKVFLECVQDMDHENMFWYRQDPGLGLRLIYFSYDVKMKEKGDIPEGYSVSREKKERFSLILESASTNQTSMYLCASFPAGAADMNTEAFFGQGTRLTVV.

The DNA for the CDR3 is TGCGCCAGCAGCCTTATTCCGTGGACAGGGGGCAGGAACACTGAAGCTTTCTTT. It yields the protein CASSLIPWTGGRNTEAFF. The chain joins TRBV5-1 to TRBJ1-1, with TRBD1 matching over 11 bases. Germline values: CDR1 SGHRS, CDR2 YFSETQ. The CDR3 length is 18 residues. The junction had 12 bases not matched to a gene; V was cut back by 4 bases and J by 1 base.